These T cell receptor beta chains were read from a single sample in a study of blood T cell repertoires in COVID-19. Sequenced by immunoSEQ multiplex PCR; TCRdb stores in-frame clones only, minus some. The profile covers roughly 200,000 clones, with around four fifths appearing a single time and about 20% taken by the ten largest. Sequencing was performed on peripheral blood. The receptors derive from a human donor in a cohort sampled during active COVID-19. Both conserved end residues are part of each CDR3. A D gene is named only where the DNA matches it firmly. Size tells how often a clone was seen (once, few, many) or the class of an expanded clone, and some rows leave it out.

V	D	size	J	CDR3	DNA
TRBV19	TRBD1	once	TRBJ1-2	CASRDRQGYGYTF	TGTGCCAGTAGAGACAGACAGGGGTATGGCTACACCTTC
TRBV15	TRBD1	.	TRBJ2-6	CATSREKGQGDGANVLTF	TGTGCCACCAGCAGAGAGAAGGGACAGGGAGATGGGGCCAACGTCCTGACTTTC
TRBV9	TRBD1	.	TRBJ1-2	CASSVSPGGVGYGYTF	TGTGCCAGCAGCGTCTCCCCAGGGGGCGTCGGCTATGGCTACACCTTC
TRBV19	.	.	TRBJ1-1	CASSIDRVIAEAFF	TGTGCCAGTAGTATAGACAGGGTTATAGCTGAAGCTTTCTTT
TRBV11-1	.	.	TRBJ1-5	CASSTGNQPQHF	TGTGCCAGCAGCACGGGCAATCAGCCCCAGCATTTT
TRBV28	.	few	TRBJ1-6	CASTWRLYNSPLHF	TGTGCCAGCACTTGGCGGCTCTATAATTCACCCCTCCACTTT
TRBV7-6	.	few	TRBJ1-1	CASSLTPQGEAFF	TGTGCCAGCAGCTTAACCCCACAGGGAGAAGCTTTCTTT
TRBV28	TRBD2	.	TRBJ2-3	CASSFGLAGAASTDTQYF	TGTGCCAGCAGTTTCGGGCTAGCGGGCGCTGCTAGCACAGATACGCAGTATTTT
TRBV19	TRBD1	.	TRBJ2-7	CASSYNTGVQYF	TGTGCCAGTAGCTACAATACAGGGGTGCAGTACTTC
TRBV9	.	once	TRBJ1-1	CASSVGPIPTEAFF	TGTGCCAGCAGCGTAGGTCCTATCCCCACTGAAGCTTTCTTT
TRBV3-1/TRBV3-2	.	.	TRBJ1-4	CASSQEVGAAGLFF	TGTGCCAGCAGCCAAGAGGTGGGGGCGGCCGGACTGTTTTTT
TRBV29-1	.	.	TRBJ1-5	CSVDPDGDGNQPQHF	TGCAGCGTTGACCCCGACGGGGATGGCAATCAGCCCCAGCATTTT
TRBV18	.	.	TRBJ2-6	CASSLSSSGANVLTF	TGTGCCAGCTCACTCTCCAGCTCTGGGGCCAACGTCCTGACTTTC
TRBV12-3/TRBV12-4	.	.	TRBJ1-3	CASSFFSGNTIYF	TGTGCCAGCAGTTTCTTCTCTGGAAACACCATATATTTT
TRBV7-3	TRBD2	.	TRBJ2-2	CASSLRLAGAGELFF	TGTGCCAGCAGCTTAAGACTAGCGGGGGCCGGGGAGCTGTTTTTT
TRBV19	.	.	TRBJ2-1	CASSSLTYNEQFF	TGTGCCAGTAGTAGTCTTACTTACAATGAGCAGTTCTTC
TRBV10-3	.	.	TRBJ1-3	CAISGSNNVNTIYF	TGTGCCATCAGTGGGTCAAACAATGTAAACACCATATATTTT
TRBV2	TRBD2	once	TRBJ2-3	CASRQLAGSDTQYF	TGTGCCAGCAGACAACTAGCGGGATCGGATACGCAGTATTTT
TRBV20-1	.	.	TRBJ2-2	CSPTKAGELFF	TGCAGTCCCACTAAGGCCGGGGAGCTGTTTTTT
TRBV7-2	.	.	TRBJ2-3	CASSLVGASTDTQYF	TGTGCCAGCAGCTTAGTAGGGGCAAGCACAGATACGCAGTATTTT
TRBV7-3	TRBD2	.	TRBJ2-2	CASSSSGGTHTGELFF	TGTGCCAGCAGCTCGAGCGGGGGAACCCACACCGGGGAGCTGTTTTTT
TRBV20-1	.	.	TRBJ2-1	CSASPRPAPRYNEQFF	TGCAGTGCTAGTCCCCGCCCAGCGCCCAGATACAATGAGCAGTTCTTC
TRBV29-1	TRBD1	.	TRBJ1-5	CSVGQGAGQPQHF	TGCAGCGTGGGACAGGGGGCTGGTCAGCCCCAGCATTTT
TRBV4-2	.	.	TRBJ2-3	CASSQGVGRGDTQYF	TGTGCCAGCAGCCAAGGTGTCGGGCGGGGAGATACGCAGTATTTT
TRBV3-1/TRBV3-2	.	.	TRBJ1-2	CASSLGVGPSGYTF	TGTGCCAGCAGCCTGGGCGTAGGCCCCTCCGGCTACACCTTC
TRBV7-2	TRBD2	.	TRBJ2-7	CASSGRVLAGGEQYF	TGTGCCAGCAGCGGGCGGGTACTAGCGGGAGGCGAGCAGTACTTC
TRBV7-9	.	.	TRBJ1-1	CASSSGGAEAFF	TGTGCCAGCAGCTCAGGCGGGGCTGAAGCTTTCTTT
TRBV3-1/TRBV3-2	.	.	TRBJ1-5	CASSQGLGINQPQHF	TGTGCCAGCAGCCAAGGGTTGGGCATCAATCAGCCCCAGCATTTT
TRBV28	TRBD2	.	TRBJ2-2	CASAGGFNTGELFF	TGTGCCAGCGCGGGGGGGTTTAACACCGGGGAGCTGTTTTTT
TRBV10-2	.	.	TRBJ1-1	CASSDQGIEGAFF	TGCGCCAGCAGTGACCAGGGCATAGAAGGAGCTTTCTTT
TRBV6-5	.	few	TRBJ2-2	CASSRTAGGIGELFF	TGTGCCAGCAGTCGAACAGCAGGGGGGATCGGGGAGCTGTTTTTT
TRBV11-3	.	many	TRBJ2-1	CASSLERFNEQFF	TGTGCCAGCAGCTTAGAACGGTTCAATGAGCAGTTCTTC
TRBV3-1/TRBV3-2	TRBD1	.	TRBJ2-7	CASSQDGGQRFYEQYF	TGTGCCAGCAGCCAAGATGGGGGACAGAGATTCTACGAGCAGTACTTC
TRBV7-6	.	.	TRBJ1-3	CASSNRGSGNTIYF	TGTGCCAGCAGCAACCGGGGGTCCGGAAACACCATATATTTT
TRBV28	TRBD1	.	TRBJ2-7	CASRGQGNEQYF	TGTGCCAGCAGGGGACAGGGCAACGAGCAGTACTTC
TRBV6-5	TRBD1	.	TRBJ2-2	CASTKTGATGELFF	TGTGCCAGCACCAAGACAGGGGCCACCGGGGAGCTGTTTTTT
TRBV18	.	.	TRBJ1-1	CASSPGAENTEAFF	TGTGCCAGCTCACCAGGGGCCGAGAACACTGAAGCTTTCTTT
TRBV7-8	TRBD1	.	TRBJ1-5	CASSLDRGAQPQHF	TGTGCCAGCAGCTTAGACAGGGGCGCCCAGCCCCAGCATTTT
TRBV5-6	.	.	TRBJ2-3	CASSLFTSTDTQYF	TGTGCCAGCAGCCTATTCACTAGCACAGATACGCAGTATTTT
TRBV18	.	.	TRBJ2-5	CASSPTQDREETQYF	TGTGCCAGCTCACCAACGCAGGACAGAGAAGAGACCCAGTACTTC
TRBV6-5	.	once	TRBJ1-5	CASSRLFNQPQHF	TGTGCCAGCAGTCGACTCTTCAATCAGCCCCAGCATTTT
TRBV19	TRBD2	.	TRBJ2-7	CASSIPGLGRNEQYF	TGTGCCAGTAGTATTCCGGGACTAGGTAGGAACGAGCAGTACTTC
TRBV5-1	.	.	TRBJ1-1	CASSPGVMNTEAFF	TGCGCCAGTTCACCCGGGGTAATGAACACTGAAGCTTTCTTT
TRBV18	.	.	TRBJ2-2	CASSPTRQGRARELFF	TGTGCCAGCTCACCGACAAGACAGGGGAGGGCCAGGGAGCTGTTTTTT